Shown below are 9 T cell receptor beta chains from a single sample sequenced in a study of blood T cells in healthy people across ages. It was with a sample-barcoded 5' primer and a J-beta primer mix that a second PCR of roughly 7 to 12 cycles was run. From the 5' RACE reads, TCRdb called clonotypes with MiXCR, one entry per CDR3 protein. The profile shows roughly 800,000 distinct CDR3 sequences, roughly 40% of them singletons. Input material: blood. The receptors come from a young man in good health.

J is TRBJ2-2 and V is TRBV19, with TRBD2 identical over 7 bases. The CDR3 is made up of 16 amino acids. V lost 2 bases and J lost 2; bases outside the gene matches: 5. Germline CDR1 and CDR2: LNHDA and SQIVND (reference sequence). CDR3 sequence reads: CASSINRGENTGELFF. The CDR3 coding sequence is TGTGCCAGTAGTATAAATCGGGGGGAAAACACCGGGGAGCTGTTTTTT.

The chain is built from TRBV12-3 or TRBV12-4 and TRBJ1-1, with TRBD1 matching over 11 bases. V lost 3 bases to trimming and J lost 8 bases; unmatched junction nucleotides: 8. CDR3 length equals 15 residues. The CDR3 DNA sequence: TGTGCCAGCAGTTTTCGCTGGACAGGGGGCCCCGAAGCTTTCTTT. It is translated as CASSFRWTGGPEAFF.

The chain couples TRBV4-3 to TRBJ2-1; D remains ambiguous. The DNA matches TRBJ2-7 better at its end, which makes the J call doubtful. Germline CDR1 reads LGHNA; CDR2 reads YSLEER. The CDR3 totals 13 residues. DNA for the CDR3: TGCGCCAGCAGCCAGAATGGAATGGCTGAGCAGTACTTC. Its protein product is CASSQNGMAEQYF.

V is TRBV29-1 and J is TRBJ2-4; D possibly corresponds to TRBD1 (5 bases). The ends were cut back, 2 bases at V and 2 bases at J, with 10 bases in the middle. Germline V gene lookup returns CDR1 SQVTM and CDR2 ANQGSEA. This CDR3 has 14 residues. CDR3 in DNA: TGCAGCGTTGAATGGAACAGGTCCAAAAACATTCAGTACTTC. This translates into CSVEWNRSKNIQYF.

This clonotype has at least ten counts. The rearrangement links TRBV11-2 to TRBJ2-1; D uncertain. V lost 3 bases and J 7 bases, leaving 19 bases between the germline ends. Germline V gives CDR1 SGHAT, CDR2 FQNNGV. The CDR3 runs 16 residues. CDR3 in amino acids: CASSLTSLRFGNEQFF. In DNA form, the CDR3 reads TGTGCCAGCAGCTTGACTTCTCTCAGATTCGGGAATGAGCAGTTCTTC.

This clonotype was picked up a small number of times. The chain joins TRBV29-1 to TRBJ1-3; D is undetermined. V shed 6 bases and J shed 4 bases, with 7 bases lying between them. CDR3 length: 11 residues. Germline assignment: CDR1 SQVTM and CDR2 ANQGSEA. Here the CDR3 DNA reads TGCAGCGTCAAGAGAGGAAACACCATATATTTT. Amino acids: CSVKRGNTIYF.

With regard to this clonotype: This may stem from a read error, because a much larger clone lies one nucleotide away. The V call is TRBV20-1, the J call TRBJ1-6; 7 nucleotides align to TRBD1. This CDR3 region has 15 residues. Germline CDR1 and CDR2: DFQATT and SNEGSKA (reference sequence). The ends lost 4 bases at V and 0 bases at J; junction bases unmatched: 3. The CDR3 reads CSAMKGASYNSPLHF. The DNA for the CDR3 is TGCAGTGCTATGAAGGGGGCCTCCTATAATTCACCCCTCCACTTT.

This clonotype appeared many times. The V gene is TRBV4-3, the J gene TRBJ2-7, with 7 bases aligning to TRBD2. This CDR3 spans 18 amino acids. Germline loops: CDR1 LGHNA, CDR2 YSLEER. V trimming: 2 bases; J trimming: 3 bases; junction bases outside the gene matches: 16. CDR3 amino acids: CASSQPTEASGGLYEQYF. The CDR3 coding sequence is TGCGCCAGCAGCCAACCTACTGAAGCTAGCGGCGGACTCTACGAGCAGTACTTC.

CDR3 in amino acids: CASSLMTSGALRYEQYF. CDR3 nucleotide sequence: TGTGCCAGCAGTTTAATGACTAGCGGGGCGCTACGCTACGAGCAGTACTTC. The V gene is TRBV27, the J gene TRBJ2-7, with TRBD2 identical over 11 bases. Germline V gives CDR1 MNHEY, CDR2 SMNVEV (reference sequence). The junction had 9 bases not matched to a gene; V was cut back by 2 bases and J by 3 bases. There are 17 residues in the CDR3.